This TCR beta chain was captured by sequencing in a study of cytomegalovirus exposure and HLA in healthy donors (dated by TCRdb to 2016 to 2017). Notes on the research overall: An earlier analysis of a few hundred of the donors reported approximately 280 Gb of sequence data and 117 million unique TCR beta sequences obtained from around 180 million T cells. Roughly 300 gigabases of sequencing data and around 85 million unique TCR sequences made up an early release that covered under 750 HLA-typed donors. The genetic ancestry cluster associated with self-reported Caucasian donors included 81% of the 398 genotyped donors. The study was designed to test whether signatures of past pathogen exposure could be identified by cataloging public T cell receptors. Using immunosequencing, the study profiled T cell repertoires from around 670 subjects and related those repertoires to cytomegalovirus serostatus. Along with the 666-subject first cohort, a separate validation cohort of some 130 different subjects was used. The study combined high-throughput TCR immunosequencing, statistical association of individual TCRs with disease status, and machine learning to predict cytomegalovirus infection status. To study patterns of TCR occurrence, a later analysis re-analyzed previously published TCR beta repertoires from 650 to 750 donors and added high-resolution HLA genotyping. Rather than drawing on any new phenotypic data, the later analysis identified candidate immune exposures from TCR beta sequences and the way those sequences occurred across donors. An earlier analysis of about 620 of the donors applied high-throughput TCR beta sequencing to assess whether each TCR beta V gene segment acted as functional or pseudogenic. Donor age, sex, ethnicity and CMV serostatus were compiled alongside the repertoire data. A later genetic analysis used genome-wide SNP genotypes for about 65% of the 666 donors, treating that subset as a discovery cohort. Every discovery cohort repertoire had been produced on one sequencing platform. Class I and class II HLA loci were covered by the typing at four-digit resolution. The number of donors typed differed by locus, with about 629-630 for A, B, C, DRB1 and DQB1, around 520 for DQA1, 600 to 610 for DPA1, and approximately 470 for DPB1. About 5 DR-DQ haplotypes were handled as single units for association and clustering, since linkage in the cohort was strong. On average, over 200,000 unique TCR beta nucleotide sequences were sequenced per donor among 398 genotyped donors of the cohort, with roughly 18% of those sequences being non-productive.

On this clone itself: Its binding antigen is unknown. No base quality values were provided; no much bigger clone lies one nucleotide off.

Library preparation was by the immunoSEQ multiplex PCR assay. The multiplex PCR relied on a mix of 60 forward primers for TCR Vbeta segments and 13 reverse primers for TCR Jbeta segments. A multiplex PCR assay on genomic DNA amplified the CDR3 region of rearranged TCR beta genes. The Illumina HiSeq System was used to sequence the amplified TCR beta libraries as 87-base-pair reads. Per the source publication's procedure: A later analysis tallied roughly 78 million unique TCR beta chains across the 700 or so repertoires, and around 9.9 million of those chains were shared by two or more donors. To remove PCR and sequencing errors, raw reads were error-corrected and collapsed into unique sequences using a nearest-neighbor algorithm that merged closely related sequences. CDR3 sequences were aligned to IMGT reference sequences to assign V, D and J gene segments. Each retained sequence needed at least a six-nucleotide match to both a V gene segment and a J gene segment. A rearrangement was called productive if the CDR3 had no stop codons and remained in frame with V and J, and every other rearrangement was called non-productive. CDR3 was defined by IMGT convention, running from the second conserved V-encoded cysteine to the conserved J-encoded phenylalanine. Sequences without an unambiguous match to a single V gene segment were excluded from the earlier analysis of several hundred of the donors. An earlier analysis of about 600 of the donors called V segments functional above 56.7% productive rearrangements and segregating when the between-donor standard deviation exceeded 5%. To diagnose cytomegalovirus status from the catalog of TCR beta chain sequences, a statistical classification framework was built. V and J gene assignment, in a later analysis, came from comparing TCR nucleotide sequences with IMGT/GENE-DB human TR gene sequences. In a later analysis, CDR3 sequences and most-parsimonious VDJ recombination scenarios were assigned using the TCRdist pipeline. In a later analysis, each TCR beta chain was defined by its CDR3 amino acid sequence together with its V-gene family, and reads without a unique V-gene family were excluded. A later analysis removed 550 to 650 highly shared, low-generation-probability nucleotide sequences to deal with suspected cross-contamination and a sequencing artifact. In a later analysis, a clonal expansion index was calculated for each public chain from normalized within-repertoire ranks of inferred template counts. A later analysis computed generation probabilities with a VDJ recombination model fitted to out-of-frame rearrangements, and checked the results against IGoR. In a later analysis, hypergeometric tests were used to score TCR-TCR, TCR-HLA and TCR-CMV co-occurrence, with a repertoire-size bias correction applied to TCR pairs. To estimate false discovery rates, a later analysis permuted the HLA or CMV assignments 20 times. In a later analysis, co-occurring TCRs were grouped using DBSCAN, with TCRdist sequence similarity added in when clustering inside HLA-allele-positive subsets. Repertoires with fewer than 30,000 or more than 120,000 public chains were left out of co-occurrence clustering, as were five repertoires with anomalous nucleotide sharing. TCRdb took this table from immuneACCESS and kept in-frame rearrangements with V and J called. Such tables lack part of the clones; where checked against another copy, unresolved V genes explain under half of the gap, and the rest is unexplained. From that table come the V and J calls and clone size; the DNA was used to work out D and trimming. For this sample there are about 140,000 clones; about 80% appear just once. The ten largest clones add up to around 1.5% of the sample.

Broader findings and caveats from the paper: A later analysis associated about 18,000 TCR beta sequences with specific HLA alleles at a false discovery rate of 0.05. Most CMV-associated TCR beta chains appeared to be HLA-restricted in a later analysis, and the HLA associations seemed to be driven largely by CMV exposure. In vitro tests confirmed that a few of the cytomegalovirus-associated TCR beta chains recognize cytomegalovirus antigens. The authors suggested that the approach could potentially be generalized to other disease states and immunological phenotypes. Across donors, most TCR sequences were observed very rarely, whereas some public TCRs were present in many individuals. In a later analysis, TCR association rates were found to vary across HLA loci, with the most associated TCRs seen for DRB1 alleles and the fewest for HLA-C alleles. Because counts were too low, around 18 rarely observed V segments, including chromosome 9 orphons, were left out of the earlier analysis of 500 to 750 of the donors. The classifier was reported to diagnose cytomegalovirus status with high specificity and sensitivity in both the original and validation cohorts. In a later analysis, HLA-associated TCR beta chains were found to be more clonally expanded and to have lower generation probabilities than equally common non-associated chains. Because HLA typing was unavailable for some donors at each locus, only the typed subset was used in association tests. For the cohort, immune exposure information was limited to CMV serostatus. V-gene and J-gene trimming of TCR beta chains was associated with a missense DCLRE1C variant in a later genetic analysis, and the association was replicated in an independent cohort. When HLA alleles, especially DR and DQ, strongly co-occurred, TCR associations were difficult to assign to individual alleles. Only TCR beta chains were sequenced in this cohort, and the absence of alpha or paired-chain data limited detectable features. In a later analysis, several top co-occurrence clusters were reported to appear linked to parvovirus B19, influenza, CMV and Epstein-Barr virus. The presence/absence analyses assumed that sequencing depth was roughly uniform across donors, and that assumption may not be true. A cluster of highly shared sequence variants was judged likely to be a technical artifact of the sequencing pipeline. The 87-base-pair reads could not distinguish some IMGT-functional V segments, including TRBV6-2 and TRBV6-3, so those segments were excluded. Linkage disequilibrium might explain the correlated functional status among segregating V segments, but an unknown experimental factor could not be excluded. In an earlier analysis of a few hundred of the donors, most TCR beta V segments were observed in productive rearrangements about 87% or about 30% of the time, broadly matching IMGT annotations. A further reported finding was that TCR beta sequences accurately predicted the HLA-A and HLA-B alleles for most subjects in the first cohort. In a later genetic analysis, fewer N-insertions in productive TCRs were reported among donors in an Asian-associated ancestry cluster than the roughly 640-donor mean. The study listed 150 to 200 TCR beta chains as associated with cytomegalovirus.

CDR1 and CDR2 were assigned from the germline V gene as MGHRA and YSYEKL. V and J are truncated by 2 bases and 6 bases respectively, leaving an intervening sequence of 15 bases. The CDR3, from cysteine to phenylalanine, totals 15 residues. Of the read, only the CDR3 DNA is kept; its 45 bases are in frame from base 1. The cohort was made up of about 670 healthy bone marrow donors. Cohort members were all nominally healthy when sampled, although unrecorded immune exposures were likely present. The donor was CMV seropositive and was included in the group of 250 to 300 seropositive cohort members. A peripheral blood sample was collected from each donor, and TCR beta sequencing was performed on peripheral blood mononuclear cells. The Qiagen DNeasy Blood Extraction Kit was used to extract genomic DNA from the blood cell samples.

The receptor's source is a young man in good health and CMV-seropositive. This sequence uses TRBV4-1 and TRBJ2-3, with TRBD2 tentatively as D gene (6 bases match). Input material: PBMCs. This receptor carries the CDR3 CASSQPLAGRDTQYF. The DNA sequence follows: TGCGCCAGCAGCCAACCCTTGGCGGGACGGGATACGCAGTATTTT.